This TCR beta chain was recorded in a study of T cells in Graves' hyperthyroidism and ophthalmopathy (dated by TCRdb to the late 2010s). About the study as a whole: Peripheral blood was sampled at the time of initial diagnosis, prior to any treatment. To identify distinguishing TCR V-J signatures, a discovery cohort of about a hundred patients was used, comprising 40 to 45 with Graves' ophthalmopathy and about 59 with stable Graves' hyperthyroidism. Prospective prediction of ophthalmopathy was tested in an independent validation cohort consisting of 18 hyperthyroidism patients and approximately 16 patients who later progressed to ophthalmopathy. The 75 to 100 discovery patients were divided at random into training and test sets in a 7:3 ratio. According to the paper, TCR Vbeta CDR3 sequencing was carried out on about 140 peripheral blood samples, which came from approximately 41 ophthalmopathy, some 73 hyperthyroidism and roughly 17 progressor patients. The study also compared thyroid tissue and blood T-cell repertoires from more than 5 Graves' hyperthyroidism patients. After sampling, hyperthyroidism patients received methimazole starting at 30 mg daily, and ophthalmopathy patients received high-dose intravenous methylprednisolone.

The TCR beta CDR3 regions were amplified from RNA transcripts. The first round of RT-PCR for the TCR CDR3 was performed with the HTBI primer set and the Qiagen OneStep RT-PCR kit. Libraries were constructed in a second round of multiplex PCR, after which size selection and purification were carried out. Paired-end sequencing of the libraries was performed with 100 bp reads on an Illumina HiSeq2000. In the paper's pipeline: SOAPnuke was used to process the raw data, removing reads that contained adapters or uncalled bases, had a mean Phred below 15, or lacked an exact match to the constant primer or identifier. High-quality paired reads were merged using COPE v1.2.5, and each unique nucleotide sequence was defined as a clonotype. Clonotypes were aligned to IMGT TRBV, TRBD and TRBJ reference segments using MiTCR v1.1. The analysis was restricted to V-J combinations with a frequency above 0.0001, which together covered just over 98% of the repertoires. A TCS score was defined as the ratio of F50 (clonal expansion) to E x V (chaos), with BLOSUM62-based TCRdist applied between CDR3 peptides within each V-J. Welch's t-statistics and random forest reduced roughly 500 V-J features to roughly 13, which were used in a naive Bayes classifier (R e1071). TCRdb's own reprocessing of the public reads used fastp at Q25 and MiXCR and kept productive beta chains. CDR3 protein sequences are deduplicated, and each keeps its most common genes and DNA. Here the V and J calls rest on TCRdb's processing, not on the authors' analysis. The sample records 300,000 to 500,000 distinct CDR3 sequences, around 15% of which are singletons. Around 30% of the sample is taken by the ten largest.

V is cut back by 4 bases and J by 1 base, with 6 bases in the junction unmatched. Looking up the germline V gene (reference sequence) yields CDR1 LGHDT and CDR2 YNNKEL. The CDR3 contains 15 residues, cysteine and phenylalanine counted. This entry keeps only the CDR3 DNA: 45 bases, framed from base 1. This clonotype came up many times. Its antigen has not been determined. No much larger clonotype is one base removed from it; base qualities were not supplied. Ophthalmopathy patients had moderately to severely active disease, Clinical Activity Score of at least 3, NOSPECS grade of at least 4, and duration under 3 months. Patients with uncontrolled infections, other autoimmune diseases, pregnancy or lactation were excluded. Diagnoses relied on clinical symptoms, serum thyroxine and TRAb, thyroid ultrasound and orbital computed tomography. PBMCs were separated from under 11 ml of fresh peripheral blood using Ficoll-Paque density gradient centrifugation. Trizol reagent was used to extract total RNA, and RNA quality was then checked on an Agilent 2100 Bioanalyzer.

Points the paper makes about the study in general: No statistical method was used to fix the sample size in advance, and group allocation was not hidden from the investigators. Most expanded thyroid clonotypes (frequency above 0.001) were also detected in blood, suggesting blood repertoires may reflect thyroid immune responses. In validation, the model predicted progression to ophthalmopathy a median of about 5.9 months before onset, with about 71% sensitivity and more than 72% specificity. Ophthalmopathy was separated from stable hyperthyroidism by a 13 V-J signature model, with about 88% sensitivity and about 81% specificity obtained in cross-validation and 80%/75% obtained in testing.

The sequence was collected from a man in his forties or fifties with Graves' ophthalmopathy. Sample: blood. Recombination joined TRBV3-1 with TRBJ1-1; TRBD1 lines up with 7 middle nucleotides. The DNA reads TGTGCCAGCAGCCCGACAGGGAGGAAGAACACTGAAGCTTTCTTT. Its coded protein is CASSPTGRKNTEAFF.